Below are 21 T cell receptor beta chains sequenced from a single sample in a study of patients and donors after allogeneic stem cell transplantation. TCRdb reprocessed the RT-PCR reads with MiXCR, giving one entry per CDR3 protein. Of approximately 200,000 distinct CDR3 sequences in the sample, roughly two fifths were seen once. Sample: blood, either unsorted or a sorted T cell fraction (not recorded which). The receptors stem from a human donor who was either an allogeneic HSCT recipient or a stem cell or donor lymphocyte infusion donor (not recorded which). It is not recorded whose cells these are; they may come from a transplant donor.

The V gene is TRBV20-1, the J gene TRBJ1-5; 8 bases map to TRBD1. Germline V lookup: CDR1 DFQATT, CDR2 SNEGSKA (reference sequence). The CDR3 totals 13 residues. Unmatched junction bases numbered 10, after V lost 6 bases and J lost 9 bases. CDR3 amino acids: CSARSPGQVPQHF. The CDR3 DNA follows: TGCAGTGCCAGATCTCCGGGACAGGTGCCCCAGCATTTT.

The chain recombines TRBV5-6 with TRBJ1-6; TRBD1 agrees at 7 bases. CDR3 size: 17 residues. Trimming cost V 0 bases and J 2 bases; bases outside gene matches: 5. Germline V gene data show CDR1 as SGHDT and CDR2 as YYEEEE. The CDR3 region has the DNA TGTGCCAGCAGCTTGGTGGAGGGGGCTACCTATAATTCACCCCTCCACTTT. Its translation is CASSLVEGATYNSPLHF.

The V and J genes are TRBV30 and TRBJ2-5; D is unclear. The CDR3 totals 13 residues. Germline lookup yields CDR1 GTSNPN and CDR2 SVGIG (reference sequence). V was trimmed by 3 bases and J by 7 bases, leaving 15 bases between them. CDR3 in DNA: TGTGCCTGGAGCGGCTACAGAGAAGGGACCCAGTACTTC. It codes for CAWSGYREGTQYF.

The chain recombines TRBV20-1 with TRBJ1-1, with D hard to call. Trimming left V 0 bases short and J 6 bases short, with 11 bases between. The CDR3 has 13 residues. In germline, CDR1 is DFQATT, CDR2 SNEGSKA (reference sequence). CDR3 residues: CSARDPPLAEAFF. In nucleotides, the CDR3 is TGCAGTGCTAGAGATCCTCCATTGGCTGAAGCTTTCTTT.

This chain joins TRBV21-1 and TRBJ2-7; the table names TRBD1, a call not compared with the DNA. TRBV21-1 is reported as a pseudogene. This CDR3 has 18 amino acids. CDR3 in DNA: TGTGCCAGCAGCTCTCCTCGGACAGGACTCCTAGGCCCCTACGAGCAGTACTTC. Translating gives CASSSPRTGLLGPYEQYF.

The chain uses TRBV12-3 or TRBV12-4 and TRBJ2-1, with D tentatively TRBD1 (5 bases). The length of the CDR3 is 18 residues. Deletions cut 5 bases from V and 2 bases from J, with 22 bases between. CDR3 sequence reads: CASSPRTLRPQTYNEQFF. Here the CDR3 DNA reads TGTGCCAGCAGTCCCCGGACACTGAGGCCCCAGACCTACAATGAGCAGTTCTTC.

V and J are TRBV4-2 and TRBJ2-5, with D hard to call. CDR1 and CDR2 (germline): LGHNA, YNFKEQ. CDR3 length equals 13 residues. V lost 0 bases and J lost 7, with 9 bases in between. CDR3 amino acids: CASSQDRRWTQYF. In nucleotides, the CDR3 is TGTGCCAGCAGCCAAGATCGCAGGTGGACCCAGTACTTC.

The sample holds a few counts of this clonotype. This sequence joins TRBV6-2 or TRBV6-3 and TRBJ1-1; tentatively, D is TRBD1 (5 bases). The CDR3 consists of 16 residues. V shed 4 bases and J shed 1 base, with 16 bases lying between them. Germline V gene data show CDR1 as MNHEY and CDR2 as SVGEGT. The CDR3 is CASSLSNQGTNTEAFF. The CDR3 DNA reads as TGTGCCAGCAGTTTGAGCAATCAGGGAACGAACACTGAAGCTTTCTTT.

This clonotype was picked up a small number of times. CDR3 sequence: CASSPGTGVQPQHF. For the CDR3, the DNA is TGCGCCAGCAGCCCCGGGACAGGGGTCCAGCCCCAGCATTTT. V gene TRBV5-1 combines with J gene TRBJ1-5, with 10 bases identical to TRBD1. Trimming removed 4 bases from V and 7 bases from J; junction bases left unmatched: 5. Germline CDR1 is SGHRS and CDR2 is YFSETQ. The CDR3 runs 14 residues.

This chain joins TRBV28 and TRBJ1-4, with D possibly being TRBD1 (6 bases). Germline values: CDR1 MDHEN, CDR2 SYDVKM. The CDR3 is 14 amino acids. Trimming took 3 bases from V and 7 from J, leaving 12 bases between them. The CDR3 region is CASSLVGALEKLFF. CDR3 DNA sequence: TGTGCCAGCAGTTTGGTGGGGGCGCTTGAAAAACTGTTTTTT.

The table lists this clonotype with a few counts. The rearrangement joins TRBV5-1 to TRBJ1-2; 7 bases fit TRBD1. V lost 2 bases to trimming and J lost 6 bases; unmatched junction nucleotides: 1. There are 12 residues in the CDR3. Germline CDR1 is SGHRS and CDR2 is YFSETQ. CDR3: CASSLGGDGYTF. DNA for the CDR3: TGCGCCAGCAGCTTAGGGGGCGATGGCTACACCTTC.

This rearrangement joins TRBV7-9 to TRBJ1-1, with D uncertain. The CDR3 sequence is 13 residues long. Trimming stripped 5 bases from V and 10 bases from J, with 17 bases between. Germline CDR1 SEHNR, CDR2 FQNEAQ (reference sequence). The CDR3 loop is CASSPRVIGLAFF. CDR3 DNA sequence: TGTGCCAGCAGCCCTCGGGTTATTGGTTTAGCTTTCTTT. Looking up the rest from reference TRBV7-9 and TRBJ1-1 gives the full variable domain: DTGVSQNPRHKITKRGQNVTFRCDPISEHNRLYWYRQTLGQGPEFLTYFQNEAQLEKSRLLSDRFSAERPKGSFSTLEIQRTEQGDSAMYLCASSPRVIGLAFFGQGTRLTVV.

The rearrangement uses TRBV29-1 and TRBJ2-7; TRBD2 aligns across 8 bases. The germline V gene has CDR1 SQVTM and CDR2 ANQGSEA. V gave up 3 bases and J gave up 5 bases; unmatched junction bases: 12. The CDR3 is 15 residues long. CDR3 protein: CSVEGTSGRRDEQYF. The CDR3 nucleotides read TGCAGCGTTGAGGGTACTAGCGGTCGGAGGGACGAGCAGTACTTC.

This clonotype was seen a few times. This sequence joins TRBV12-3 or TRBV12-4 and TRBJ2-1; the D call may be TRBD1 or TRBD2 (5 bases each). Trimming stripped 1 base from V and 4 bases from J, with 11 bases between. The CDR3 runs 15 residues. The CDR3 sequence is CASSLVEGTYNEQFF. CDR3 DNA: TGTGCCAGCAGTTTAGTTGAAGGGACGTACAATGAGCAGTTCTTC.

The rearrangement links TRBV27 to TRBJ2-5, with 8 bases matching TRBD2. CDR3 length: 15 amino acids. Germline assignment: CDR1 MNHEY and CDR2 SMNVEV (reference sequence). The V gene end was trimmed by 7 bases and the J gene end by 2 bases; junction bases not matched to a gene: 9. The CDR3 protein is CASTLTSSGQETQYF. The CDR3 nucleotides read TGTGCCAGCACCCTTACCTCTAGCGGGCAAGAGACCCAGTACTTC.

The chain uses TRBV19 and TRBJ1-2, with 8 bases matching TRBD1. The CDR3 has 14 residues. From germline, CDR1 is LNHDA and CDR2 SQIVND (reference sequence). Losses at the gene ends were 4 bases for V and 5 bases for J; bases not matched to a gene: 6. CDR3 DNA sequence: TGTGCCAGTAGTACTGCCAGGGGGCTGTATGGCTACACCTTC. It is translated as CASSTARGLYGYTF. Combining the CDR3 with reference TRBV19 and TRBJ1-2 gives the whole variable domain DGGITQSPKYLFRKEGQNVTLSCEQNLNHDAMYWYRQDPGQGLRLIYYSQIVNDFQKGDIAEGYSVSREKKESFPLTVTSAQKNPTAFYLCASSTARGLYGYTFGSGTRLTVV.

The chain couples TRBV2 to TRBJ1-2; TRBD1 matches 7 bases. CDR3 length: 13 amino acids. V lost 9 bases and J lost 5; bases outside the gene matches: 9. Germline V gene sequence: CDR1 SNHLY, CDR2 FYNNEI. This CDR3 reads CARGDSLSYGYTF. For the CDR3, the DNA is TGTGCCAGGGGGGACAGTCTTTCATATGGCTACACCTTC.

In DNA, the CDR3 is TGTGCCAGCAGTGAGATTGGCGCGGGGTACAATGAGCAGTTCTTC. Its translation is CASSEIGAGYNEQFF. The V and J genes are TRBV2 and TRBJ2-1, with D tentatively TRBD2 (6 bases). The CDR3 has 15 residues. CDR1 and CDR2 from the germline V gene are SNHLY and FYNNEI. Trimming pared 3 bases from V and 4 bases from J, leaving 13 bases between. Looking up the rest from reference TRBV2 and TRBJ2-1 gives the full variable domain: EPEVTQTPSHQVTQMGQEVILRCVPISNHLYFYWYRQILGQKVEFLVSFYNNEISEKSEIFDDQFSVERPDGSNFTLKIRSTKLEDSAMYFCASSEIGAGYNEQFFGPGTRLTVL.

The genes are TRBV18 and TRBJ1-1; D is possibly TRBD1 (6 bases). The CDR3 has 15 residues. The germline CDR1 and CDR2 sequences are KGHSH and LQKENI. The V end was cut by 0 bases, the J end by 2 bases, with 10 bases between. This CDR3 is CASSPPGTPNTEAFF. The CDR3 DNA reads TGTGCCAGCTCACCACCGGGGACACCTAACACTGAAGCTTTCTTT.

The V call is TRBV29-1, the J call TRBJ1-2, with 7 positions matching TRBD1. V dropped 6 bases and J dropped 0; count of bases not matched to a gene: 4. The CDR3 is 13 residues long. Germline V lookup: CDR1 SQVTM, CDR2 ANQGSEA. The CDR3 nucleotides are TGCAGCGTACGACAGGGTGCTAACTATGGCTACACCTTC. Translated: CSVRQGANYGYTF.

This clonotype showed up just a few times. The chain recombines TRBV12-3 or TRBV12-4 with TRBJ1-1; D is ambiguous. V lost 1 base, J lost 7 bases, and 7 bases lay in between. The CDR3 spans 12 residues. The CDR3 DNA follows: TGTGCCAGCAGTTTAGACACCGGTGAAGCTTTCTTT. This codes for CASSLDTGEAFF.